This T cell receptor beta chain derives from a study of cytomegalovirus exposure and HLA in healthy donors. Whole-study results and caveats: There was a cluster of highly shared sequence variants that was likely a sequencing artifact. Earlier analysis yielded a pattern in which most TCR beta V segments were productive about 90% or about 30% of the time.

PCR primers comprised 60 Vbeta and 13 Jbeta primers. Method: immunoSEQ multiplex PCR; TCRdb's copy keeps in-frame clones and lacks some. This table has roughly 170,000 clones, roughly four fifths appearing once. Note on this clone: The antigen remains undetermined.

The CDR3 totals 14 residues. V was shortened by 5 bases and J by 5 bases, with 14 bases between the two germline ends. Germline CDR1 reads SEHNR; CDR2 reads FQNEAQ (reference sequence). The rearrangement joins TRBV7-9 to TRBJ2-3, with unresolved D. The sequenced material came from PBMCs. The origin of this receptor is a female donor in good health and CMV-seronegative. CDR3 residues: CASSAHRRGDTQYF. CDR3 bases: TGTGCCAGCAGCGCCCACCGCCGAGGAGATACGCAGTATTTT.